Described below is a single T cell receptor beta chain sequence and its context. Antigen: not known. PCR used 60 Vbeta primers and 13 Jbeta primers. TCRdb's table, derived via immunoSEQ multiplex PCR, lists solely in-frame clones and lacks some. Among approximately 130,000 clones listed, under 10% were seen once. The data stem from a study of cytomegalovirus exposure and HLA in healthy donors. Findings and caveats of the study: In a later analysis, most CMV-associated TCR beta chains appeared HLA-restricted. Presence/absence results assume similar sequencing depth per donor, which may not hold.

This receptor was obtained from a woman aged 40 to 50 in good health and CMV-seropositive. Sequencing was carried out using PBMCs.

The CDR3 spells CASSLLQGGTGANVLTF. The CDR3 region has the DNA TGCGCCAGCAGCTTGCTACAGGGGGGGACTGGGGCCAACGTCCTGACTTTC. The chain recombines TRBV5-1 with TRBJ2-6; perhaps TRBD1 as D (8 bases). From germline, CDR1 is SGHRS and CDR2 YFSETQ. V was trimmed by 1 base and J by 2 bases, leaving 13 bases between them. The CDR3 length is 17 residues.